What follows describes a single TCR beta chain. Method: immunoSEQ multiplex PCR; TCRdb's copy keeps in-frame clones and lacks some. This table has some 510,000 clones, around nine tenths appearing once. This sample is part of a study of blood T cell repertoires in COVID-19. J lost 9 bases, V lost 3 bases, and 9 bases had no gene match. Germline V gives CDR1 SGHDN, CDR2 FVKESK. The CDR3 runs to 16 residues. Sequencing was performed on PBMCs or T cells enriched from blood (not recorded which). V and J are TRBV14 and TRBJ1-6; TRBD1 aligns across 9 bases. This sequence originates from a woman between 35 and 50 years old who had recovered from COVID-19. Here the CDR3 reads CASSHRPGQGASPLHF. The CDR3 DNA follows: TGTGCCAGCAGCCACAGACCGGGACAGGGCGCTTCACCCCTCCACTTT.